This entry describes one TCR beta chain. The data are from a study of technical replicates of blood from several donors. Trimming removed 4 bases from V and 4 bases from J, with 14 bases in between. Germline loops: CDR1 MNHEY, CDR2 SMNVEV (reference sequence). This CDR3 is built from 14 residues. Generated by immunoSEQ multiplex PCR, the TCRdb table keeps only in-frame clones and is missing some. The sample includes around 80,000 clones, more than 95% seen only once; the top ten take approximately 0.15%. Sample: T cells isolated from PBMCs. The rearrangement links TRBV27 to TRBJ2-7; possible D gene TRBD2, 6 bases. This sequence was found in a human donor in good health. The CDR3 is CASSSRSGGYEQYF. CDR3 sequence (DNA): TGTGCCAGCAGTTCCCGGAGTGGGGGGTACGAGCAGTACTTC.